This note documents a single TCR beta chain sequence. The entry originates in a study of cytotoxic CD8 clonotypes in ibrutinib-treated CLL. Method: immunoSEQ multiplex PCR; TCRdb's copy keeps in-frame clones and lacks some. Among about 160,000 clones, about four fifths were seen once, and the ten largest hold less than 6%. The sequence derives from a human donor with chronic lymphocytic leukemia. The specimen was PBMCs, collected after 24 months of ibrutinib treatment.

The CDR3 loop reads CASSGLRYNEQFF. The CDR3 DNA reads as TGTGCCTCCAGTGGGCTTCGGTACAATGAGCAGTTCTTC. V and J are TRBV27 and TRBJ2-1; D not certain. The CDR3 covers 13 residues. The V end lost 11 bases, the J end lost 4 bases, and 15 bases lay between the germline ends. CDR1 and CDR2 (germline): MNHEY, SMNVEV (reference sequence).